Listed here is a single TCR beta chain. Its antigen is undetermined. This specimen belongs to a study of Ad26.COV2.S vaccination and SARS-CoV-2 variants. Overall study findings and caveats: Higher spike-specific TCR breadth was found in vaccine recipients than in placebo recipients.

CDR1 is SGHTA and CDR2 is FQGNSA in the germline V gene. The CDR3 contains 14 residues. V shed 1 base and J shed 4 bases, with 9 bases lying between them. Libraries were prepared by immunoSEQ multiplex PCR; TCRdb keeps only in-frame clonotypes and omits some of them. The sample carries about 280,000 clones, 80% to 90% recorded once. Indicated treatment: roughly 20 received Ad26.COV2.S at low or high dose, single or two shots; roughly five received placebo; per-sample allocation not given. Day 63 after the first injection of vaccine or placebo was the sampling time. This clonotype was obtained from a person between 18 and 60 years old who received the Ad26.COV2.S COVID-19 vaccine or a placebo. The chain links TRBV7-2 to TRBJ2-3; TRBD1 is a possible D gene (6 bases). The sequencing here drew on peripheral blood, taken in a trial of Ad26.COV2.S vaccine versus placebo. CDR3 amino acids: CASSLVRGSDTQYF. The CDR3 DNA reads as TGTGCCAGCAGCTTAGTTAGGGGGTCAGATACGCAGTATTTT.